The 7 T cell receptor beta chains below all came from one sample that was sequenced in a study of T cell repertoires in cytomegalovirus infection. TCRdb analysed the reads with MiXCR anew, one entry per CDR3 protein. The data show about 490,000 distinct CDR3 sequences, about 26% seen once. The sample comprised PBMCs. All receptors derive from a human donor in good health (CMV status not recorded). Some clones in this sample may be carry-over from other donors' samples.

The chain joins TRBV4-2 to TRBJ2-7; weak D call: TRBD1 (6 bases). V lost 0 bases, J lost 2 bases, and 11 bases lay in between. The CDR3 is 15 residues long. The germline V gene encodes CDR1 LGHNA and CDR2 YNFKEQ. The CDR3 DNA follows: TGTGCCAGCAGCCAAGAAGCGGCAGGGGCCTACGAGCAGTACTTC. Translated: CASSQEAAGAYEQYF.

The genes are TRBV20-1 and TRBJ1-6; D call uncertain. The CDR3 runs to 15 residues. Trimming removed 0 bases from V and 10 bases from J, with 16 bases in between. CDR1 is DFQATT, CDR2 SNEGSKA, per germline (reference sequence). Here the CDR3 DNA reads TGCAGTGCTAGAGATGGGAGAGGGATGGAATCACCCCTCCACTTT. As protein: CSARDGRGMESPLHF.

This clonotype came up many times. This sequence joins TRBV7-7 and TRBJ2-1; no clear D. The CDR3 sequence is 12 residues long. V lost 5 bases, J lost 11 bases, and 13 bases lay in between. CDR1 and CDR2 (germline): SSHAT, FNYEAQ (reference sequence). The CDR3 region is CASSQDGYQQFF. In DNA, the CDR3 is TGTGCCAGCAGCCAAGATGGGTACCAGCAGTTCTTC.

This rearrangement joins TRBV15 to TRBJ2-2, with 13 nucleotides matching TRBD2. The germline V gene encodes CDR1 LNHNV and CDR2 YYDKDF (reference sequence). The CDR3 contains 16 residues. V was pared by 5 bases and J by 4 bases, with 4 bases of the junction left unmatched. In DNA, the CDR3 is TGTGCCACCAGCCCGACTAGCGGGAGGCCCACCGGGGAGCTGTTTTTT. Residues: CATSPTSGRPTGELFF.

The chain employs TRBV4-2 and TRBJ1-2; D is uncertain. Germline CDR1 and CDR2: LGHNA and YNFKEQ. This CDR3 region has 13 residues. Trimming stripped 4 bases from V and 7 bases from J, with 13 bases between. The CDR3 bases are TGTGCCAGCAGCCCCCCTCGGGCCGGTGGCTACACCTTC. This sequence encodes CASSPPRAGGYTF.

The CDR3 is CASSSGTGTYNEQFF. The CDR3, as DNA: TGTGCCAGCAGTTCCGGGACAGGGACCTACAATGAGCAGTTCTTC. This chain joins TRBV11-3 and TRBJ2-1, with 9 bases fitting TRBD1. From germline, CDR1 is SGHNT and CDR2 YENEEA. Trimming took 6 bases from V and 2 from J; bases not matched to a gene: 5. The CDR3 is 15 amino acids.

This clonotype was observed once. The CDR3 DNA follows: TGTGCCAGCAGGGGACTAGCGGGAGTAGATGAGCAGTTCTTC. Translation: CASRGLAGVDEQFF. The chain recombines TRBV6-2 or TRBV6-3 with TRBJ2-1; TRBD2 aligns across 14 bases. The CDR3 loop spans 14 amino acids. The junction had 3 bases not matched to a gene; V was cut back by 6 bases and J by 8 bases. Per germline, CDR1 MNHEY and CDR2 SVGEGT.